This T cell receptor (beta chain) was sequenced for a study of T cells in localized non-small cell lung cancer. Deletions cut 5 bases from V and 0 bases from J, with 19 bases between. This CDR3 comprises 17 residues. Germline V gene data show CDR1 as MNHEY and CDR2 as SMNVEV (reference sequence). This clone was detected only a few times. Method: immunoSEQ multiplex PCR; TCRdb's copy keeps in-frame clones and lacks some. The sample consists of some 29,000 clones, 87% of them appearing once. The input for sequencing was peripheral blood, taken before any cancer treatment. This clonotype originated in a male donor at least 60 years old with stage I lung adenocarcinoma. The chain carries TRBV27 and TRBJ1-1; TRBD1 might be the D (5 bases). CDR3 bases: TGTGCCAGCAGTCCCCAGGACCGGGGCTTAATGAACACTGAAGCTTTCTTT. It codes for CASSPQDRGLMNTEAFF.